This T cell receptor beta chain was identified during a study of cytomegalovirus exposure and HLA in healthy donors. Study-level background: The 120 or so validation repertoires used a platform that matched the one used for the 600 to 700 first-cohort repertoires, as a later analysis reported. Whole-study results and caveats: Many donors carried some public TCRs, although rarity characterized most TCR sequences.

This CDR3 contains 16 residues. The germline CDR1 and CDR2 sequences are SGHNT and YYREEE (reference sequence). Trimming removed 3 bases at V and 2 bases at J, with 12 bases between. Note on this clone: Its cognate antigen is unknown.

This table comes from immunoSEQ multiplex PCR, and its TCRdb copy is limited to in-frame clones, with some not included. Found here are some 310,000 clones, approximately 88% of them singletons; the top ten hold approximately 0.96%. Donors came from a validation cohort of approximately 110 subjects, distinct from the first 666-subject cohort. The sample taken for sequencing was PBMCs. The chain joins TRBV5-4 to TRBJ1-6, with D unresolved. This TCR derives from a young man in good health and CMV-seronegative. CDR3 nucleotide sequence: TGTGCCAGCAGCTCAATGGGCGACCCCTATAATTCACCCCTCCACTTT. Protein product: CASSSMGDPYNSPLHF.